Listed below are T cell receptor beta chains from one sample, sequenced in a study of OX40 agonist ivuxolimab in advanced cancers. Sequenced by immunoSEQ multiplex PCR; TCRdb stores in-frame clones only, minus some. The table lists under 95,000 clones, approximately 85% of them singletons. The sample here was CD4+ or CD8+ T cells sorted from blood, taken in a trial of the OX40 agonist ivuxolimab. The source of these receptors is an adult with an advanced solid tumor such as melanoma, head and neck, liver or kidney cancer. The CDR3 runs from the conserved cysteine through the conserved F or W. Each record gives: clone size, D gene, V gene, J gene, CDR3 length, CDR3 DNA, CDR3 protein. The D gene is left open where the match is weak. Where a row states a size, it is once, few, many or the class of an expanded clone; other rows omit it.

clone size: NA
D gene: NA
V gene: TRBV4-1
J gene: TRBJ2-2
CDR3 length: 17
CDR3 DNA: TGCGCCAGCACACCCCAAAGTACGGGGGTTAAAACCGGGGAGCTGTTTTTT
CDR3 protein: CASTPQSTGVKTGELFF

clone size: NA
D gene: NA
V gene: TRBV27
J gene: TRBJ2-7
CDR3 length: 15
CDR3 DNA: TGTGCCAGCAGTTTTATAGGGACACTTTCCTACGAGCAGTACTTC
CDR3 protein: CASSFIGTLSYEQYF

clone size: NA
D gene: NA
V gene: TRBV7-6
J gene: TRBJ2-1
CDR3 length: 15
CDR3 DNA: TGTGCCAGCAGCTTAGCAGGTGTCCGTTTGTATGAGCAGTTCTTC
CDR3 protein: CASSLAGVRLYEQFF

clone size: NA
D gene: NA
V gene: TRBV10-2
J gene: TRBJ2-5
CDR3 length: 13
CDR3 DNA: TGCGCCAGCAGTGACGGACAAGGGTGGCCCCAGTACTTC
CDR3 protein: CASSDGQGWPQYF

clone size: NA
D gene: NA
V gene: TRBV28
J gene: TRBJ2-7
CDR3 length: 11
CDR3 DNA: TGTGCCAGCAACGGGAGATACGAGCAGTACTTC
CDR3 protein: CASNGRYEQYF

clone size: NA
D gene: TRBD2
V gene: TRBV6-6
J gene: TRBJ2-5
CDR3 length: 13
CDR3 DNA: TGTGCCATAGCGGGACACCTTCAAGAGACCCAGTACTTC
CDR3 protein: CAIAGHLQETQYF

clone size: NA
D gene: TRBD1
V gene: TRBV10-3
J gene: TRBJ1-5
CDR3 length: 14
CDR3 DNA: TGTGCCATCAGTGATGGACAGGGCGGTCAGCCCCAGCATTTT
CDR3 protein: CAISDGQGGQPQHF

clone size: NA
D gene: TRBD2
V gene: TRBV9
J gene: TRBJ2-5
CDR3 length: 16
CDR3 DNA: TGTGCCAGCAGCGTAGCCACTAGCGGGGTCCAAGAGACCCAGTACTTC
CDR3 protein: CASSVATSGVQETQYF

clone size: NA
D gene: TRBD1
V gene: TRBV6-1
J gene: TRBJ1-4
CDR3 length: 16
CDR3 DNA: TGTGCCAGCAGTGTGGATCCAGGGGGCACTAATGAAAAACTGTTTTTT
CDR3 protein: CASSVDPGGTNEKLFF

clone size: NA
D gene: NA
V gene: TRBV20-1
J gene: TRBJ2-1
CDR3 length: 11
CDR3 DNA: TGCAGTGCTCTGATAGGGGATGAGCAGTTCTTC
CDR3 protein: CSALIGDEQFF

clone size: NA
D gene: NA
V gene: TRBV19
J gene: TRBJ1-5
CDR3 length: 14
CDR3 DNA: TGTGCCAGTAGTATTGGGTCAGGGGATCAGCCCCAGCATTTT
CDR3 protein: CASSIGSGDQPQHF

clone size: NA
D gene: NA
V gene: TRBV5-1
J gene: TRBJ2-4
CDR3 length: 14
CDR3 DNA: TGCGCCAGCAGCACCGGGGGACCCAAAAACATTCAGTACTTC
CDR3 protein: CASSTGGPKNIQYF

clone size: NA
D gene: TRBD1
V gene: TRBV5-8
J gene: TRBJ2-3
CDR3 length: 15
CDR3 DNA: TGTGCCAGCAGCTCAGGACAGGGTAGCACAGATACGCAGTATTTT
CDR3 protein: CASSSGQGSTDTQYF

clone size: NA
D gene: NA
V gene: TRBV7-2
J gene: TRBJ1-3
CDR3 length: 15
CDR3 DNA: TGTGCCAGCAGCTCCCAAGGGGGGACTGGAAACACCATATATTTT
CDR3 protein: CASSSQGGTGNTIYF

clone size: NA
D gene: TRBD1
V gene: TRBV28
J gene: TRBJ1-4
CDR3 length: 14
CDR3 DNA: TGTGCCAGCAGCCGACAGGGCTTTAGAGAAAAACTGTTTTTT
CDR3 protein: CASSRQGFREKLFF

clone size: NA
D gene: TRBD2
V gene: TRBV6-5
J gene: TRBJ2-1
CDR3 length: 15
CDR3 DNA: TGTGCCAGCAGTTACGGACTAGCCGGTATACATCAGCAGTTCTTC
CDR3 protein: CASSYGLAGIHQQFF

clone size: NA
D gene: NA
V gene: TRBV11-2
J gene: TRBJ2-7
CDR3 length: 14
CDR3 DNA: TGTGCCAGCAGCCCAGGAGTCCCCTCCTACGAGCAGTACTTC
CDR3 protein: CASSPGVPSYEQYF

clone size: NA
D gene: NA
V gene: TRBV29-1
J gene: TRBJ2-7
CDR3 length: 16
CDR3 DNA: TGCAGCGTTAGGGTTTTCACAGTTGGGGGGCGTAACGAGCAGTACTTC
CDR3 protein: CSVRVFTVGGRNEQYF

clone size: NA
D gene: NA
V gene: TRBV6-5
J gene: TRBJ2-7
CDR3 length: 11
CDR3 DNA: TGTGCCAGCAGACTCTCCCACGAGCAGTACTTC
CDR3 protein: CASRLSHEQYF

clone size: NA
D gene: TRBD1
V gene: TRBV11-2
J gene: TRBJ1-2
CDR3 length: 15
CDR3 DNA: TGTGCCAGCAAGCCTGCCTTCCGGGACAGGGTGGGCTACACCTTC
CDR3 protein: CASKPAFRDRVGYTF

clone size: once
D gene: NA
V gene: TRBV19
J gene: TRBJ1-4
CDR3 length: 15
CDR3 DNA: TGTGCCAGTAGTATACCCAGGCGGACTAATGAAAAACTGTTTTTT
CDR3 protein: CASSIPRRTNEKLFF

clone size: NA
D gene: NA
V gene: TRBV28
J gene: TRBJ2-1
CDR3 length: 13
CDR3 DNA: TGTGCCAGCAGTTTAAGCGACAAGAATGAGCAGTTCTTC
CDR3 protein: CASSLSDKNEQFF

clone size: NA
D gene: TRBD2
V gene: TRBV5-1
J gene: TRBJ2-1
CDR3 length: 19
CDR3 DNA: TGCGCCAGCAGCTTGGCCCCCACTAGCGGGAGGGCTCTCTACAATGAGCAGTTCTTC
CDR3 protein: CASSLAPTSGRALYNEQFF

clone size: NA
D gene: TRBD2
V gene: TRBV11-3
J gene: TRBJ2-1
CDR3 length: 15
CDR3 DNA: TGTGCCAGCAGTCGGGGAGCGGGATTCCCCAATGAGCAGTTCTTC
CDR3 protein: CASSRGAGFPNEQFF

clone size: NA
D gene: TRBD1
V gene: TRBV11-2
J gene: TRBJ1-4
CDR3 length: 17
CDR3 DNA: TGTGCCAGCAGCTTAGGGGGACAGGGGGCTTCTAATGAAAAACTGTTTTTT
CDR3 protein: CASSLGGQGASNEKLFF

clone size: NA
D gene: TRBD1
V gene: TRBV19
J gene: TRBJ1-1
CDR3 length: 15
CDR3 DNA: TGTGCCAGTTATGACAGGGCGGAACCCAAACGGTCGGCTTTCTTT
CDR3 protein: CASYDRAEPKRSAFF

clone size: NA
D gene: TRBD1
V gene: TRBV6-1
J gene: TRBJ1-2
CDR3 length: 12
CDR3 DNA: TGTGCCAGCAGGGAGGGGGCCTATGGCTACACCTTC
CDR3 protein: CASREGAYGYTF

clone size: NA
D gene: NA
V gene: TRBV28
J gene: TRBJ2-5
CDR3 length: 13
CDR3 DNA: TGTGCCAGCAGGCAGGGACGGCAAGAGACCCAGTACTTC
CDR3 protein: CASRQGRQETQYF

clone size: medium-sized
D gene: NA
V gene: TRBV4-2
J gene: TRBJ1-2
CDR3 length: 15
CDR3 DNA: TGTGCCAGCAGCCAAGATAACAGGATAGGCTATGGCTACACCTTC
CDR3 protein: CASSQDNRIGYGYTF

clone size: NA
D gene: NA
V gene: TRBV2
J gene: TRBJ2-1
CDR3 length: 11
CDR3 DNA: TGTGCCAGCAGCTTATACAATGAGCAGTTCTTC
CDR3 protein: CASSLYNEQFF

clone size: NA
D gene: NA
V gene: TRBV6-5
J gene: TRBJ1-1
CDR3 length: 14
CDR3 DNA: TGTGCCAGCACCCCCGGGGGGGAGAACACTGAAGCTTTCTTT
CDR3 protein: CASTPGGENTEAFF

clone size: few
D gene: NA
V gene: TRBV19
J gene: TRBJ1-5
CDR3 length: 13
CDR3 DNA: TGTGCCAGTAGTCGGCAGAGATATCAGCCCCAGCATTTT
CDR3 protein: CASSRQRYQPQHF

clone size: NA
D gene: NA
V gene: TRBV5-6
J gene: TRBJ1-1
CDR3 length: 12
CDR3 DNA: TGTGCCAGCAGCCCATGGGGTGGGCGAGCTTTCTTT
CDR3 protein: CASSPWGGRAFF

clone size: NA
D gene: NA
V gene: TRBV5-4
J gene: TRBJ2-2
CDR3 length: 15
CDR3 DNA: TGTGCCAGCAGCTTGCAACAGTCGAACACCGGGGAGCTGTTTTTT
CDR3 protein: CASSLQQSNTGELFF

clone size: NA
D gene: NA
V gene: TRBV10-3
J gene: TRBJ1-6
CDR3 length: 13
CDR3 DNA: TGTGCCATCAGTGGGTCAGGGAATTCACCCCTCCACTTT
CDR3 protein: CAISGSGNSPLHF

clone size: once
D gene: NA
V gene: TRBV28
J gene: TRBJ1-1
CDR3 length: 15
CDR3 DNA: TGTGCCAGCAGTCTCCAGGGGAAGAGAAACACTGAAGCTTTCTTT
CDR3 protein: CASSLQGKRNTEAFF

clone size: NA
D gene: NA
V gene: TRBV5-1
J gene: TRBJ1-4
CDR3 length: 14
CDR3 DNA: TGCGCCAGCAGCTTGGGGGGTAGTAAAGAAAAACTGTTTTTT
CDR3 protein: CASSLGGSKEKLFF

clone size: NA
D gene: TRBD1
V gene: TRBV18
J gene: TRBJ2-7
CDR3 length: 18
CDR3 DNA: TGTGCCAGCTCACCACTATTCCCCCCGGGACAGGGAAACTACGAGCAGTACTTC
CDR3 protein: CASSPLFPPGQGNYEQYF

clone size: NA
D gene: NA
V gene: TRBV28
J gene: TRBJ2-3
CDR3 length: 15
CDR3 DNA: TGTGCCAGCAGTTTATCGGAGCCCCCGGCAGATACGCAGTATTTT
CDR3 protein: CASSLSEPPADTQYF

clone size: NA
D gene: NA
V gene: TRBV9
J gene: TRBJ1-2
CDR3 length: 11
CDR3 DNA: TGTGCCAGCGGGGGGCTAGATGGCTACACCTTC
CDR3 protein: CASGGLDGYTF

clone size: NA
D gene: NA
V gene: TRBV2
J gene: TRBJ2-1
CDR3 length: 11
CDR3 DNA: TGTGCCAGGGCTTTTTACAATGAGCAGTTCTTC
CDR3 protein: CARAFYNEQFF

clone size: NA
D gene: NA
V gene: TRBV6-6
J gene: TRBJ2-3
CDR3 length: 16
CDR3 DNA: TGTGCCAGCAGTTACCTGCGAGACTCCTTCGCGGATACGCAGTATTTT
CDR3 protein: CASSYLRDSFADTQYF

clone size: NA
D gene: NA
V gene: TRBV5-1
J gene: TRBJ2-3
CDR3 length: 15
CDR3 DNA: TGCGCCAGCAGCTTGAGGACGGGCTCAACAGATACGCAGTATTTT
CDR3 protein: CASSLRTGSTDTQYF

clone size: NA
D gene: TRBD1
V gene: TRBV29-1
J gene: TRBJ1-5
CDR3 length: 12
CDR3 DNA: TGCAGCGTCCGCGGACAGGGGCAGCCCCAGCATTTT
CDR3 protein: CSVRGQGQPQHF

clone size: NA
D gene: NA
V gene: TRBV2
J gene: TRBJ2-3
CDR3 length: 16
CDR3 DNA: TGTGCCAGCACCTCCGGGAGTAGGTGGAAAACAGATACGCAGTATTTT
CDR3 protein: CASTSGSRWKTDTQYF

clone size: NA
D gene: TRBD1
V gene: TRBV19
J gene: TRBJ1-2
CDR3 length: 14
CDR3 DNA: TGTGCCAGTAGTATACAGGGGGCCGTCTATGGCTACACCTTC
CDR3 protein: CASSIQGAVYGYTF

clone size: NA
D gene: TRBD2
V gene: TRBV4-2
J gene: TRBJ2-1
CDR3 length: 14
CDR3 DNA: TGTGCCAGCAGCCAGACCAGAGGGCTAGCGGGGTGGTTCTTC
CDR3 protein: CASSQTRGLAGWFF

clone size: once
D gene: TRBD2
V gene: TRBV5-1
J gene: TRBJ2-5
CDR3 length: 15
CDR3 DNA: TGCGCCAGCAGCCCCGGACTAGCGGGAGTAGAGACCCAGTACTTC
CDR3 protein: CASSPGLAGVETQYF

clone size: NA
D gene: TRBD2
V gene: TRBV7-6
J gene: TRBJ2-1
CDR3 length: 18
CDR3 DNA: TGTGCCAGCAGCAGGACTAGCGGGGGCGTTCGGACCTACAATGAGCAGTTCTTC
CDR3 protein: CASSRTSGGVRTYNEQFF

clone size: NA
D gene: TRBD2
V gene: TRBV7-7
J gene: TRBJ2-1
CDR3 length: 17
CDR3 DNA: TGTGCTAGCAGCTTAGCAGTTTCTAGCGGGAGGAGCGGTGAGCAGTTCTTC
CDR3 protein: CASSLAVSSGRSGEQFF

clone size: NA
D gene: TRBD2
V gene: TRBV7-6
J gene: TRBJ2-2
CDR3 length: 16
CDR3 DNA: TGTGCCAGCAGCCCAGCTAGCGGGAGTGGTTGGGGGGAGCTGTTTTTT
CDR3 protein: CASSPASGSGWGELFF

clone size: once
D gene: NA
V gene: TRBV6-1
J gene: TRBJ2-7
CDR3 length: 13
CDR3 DNA: TGTGCCAGCAGTGAAGCTGCCCTCTACGAGCAGTACTTC
CDR3 protein: CASSEAALYEQYF

clone size: NA
D gene: NA
V gene: TRBV28
J gene: TRBJ2-5
CDR3 length: 12
CDR3 DNA: TGTGCCAGCAGTCCAGGTGCGGAGACCCAGTACTTC
CDR3 protein: CASSPGAETQYF

clone size: NA
D gene: TRBD1
V gene: TRBV6-1
J gene: TRBJ1-4
CDR3 length: 17
CDR3 DNA: TGTGCCAGCAGTGCCGGGACAGGGGGCGATAGAGATGAAAAACTGTTTTTT
CDR3 protein: CASSAGTGGDRDEKLFF

clone size: NA
D gene: NA
V gene: TRBV14
J gene: TRBJ2-7
CDR3 length: 16
CDR3 DNA: TGTGCCAGCAGCCTTCAGACAAGCCCCGGTCTAGGCGAGCAGTACTTC
CDR3 protein: CASSLQTSPGLGEQYF

clone size: NA
D gene: NA
V gene: TRBV19
J gene: TRBJ2-2
CDR3 length: 15
CDR3 DNA: TGTGCCAGTAGTATCCTCCAGGACTTGGGCGGGGAGCTGTTTTTT
CDR3 protein: CASSILQDLGGELFF

clone size: NA
D gene: NA
V gene: TRBV5-8
J gene: TRBJ2-3
CDR3 length: 18
CDR3 DNA: TGTGCCAGCAGCTTTTACGCGACAGGCCAGTTTGGGACAGATACGCAGTATTTT
CDR3 protein: CASSFYATGQFGTDTQYF

clone size: few
D gene: NA
V gene: TRBV5-5
J gene: TRBJ2-7
CDR3 length: 12
CDR3 DNA: TGTGCCAGCAGCTTAACGGTTTACGAGCAGTACTTC
CDR3 protein: CASSLTVYEQYF

clone size: NA
D gene: TRBD2
V gene: TRBV28
J gene: TRBJ2-7
CDR3 length: 14
CDR3 DNA: TGTGCCAGCAGTTTTTTCGGGAGGGCCTACGAGCAGTACTTC
CDR3 protein: CASSFFGRAYEQYF

clone size: once
D gene: TRBD1
V gene: TRBV6-1
J gene: TRBJ1-5
CDR3 length: 15
CDR3 DNA: TGTGCCAGCAGCCCCACAGGGGTTGCAGGTCAGCCCCAGCATTTT
CDR3 protein: CASSPTGVAGQPQHF